This T cell receptor (beta chain) was found in a study of CD8 T cells in ankylosing spondylitis. Via MiXCR, TCRdb re-called the 5' RACE reads, giving one row per CDR3 protein. This table holds about 240,000 distinct CDR3 sequences, 20% to 30% found once. After removal of 5 bases from V and 6 bases from J, the junction contained 9 bases not matched to a gene. The CDR3 consists of 17 residues. The germline V gene has CDR1 MDHEN and CDR2 SYDVKM. The receptor's source is a male donor with ankylosing spondylitis or in good health (not recorded which). J is TRBJ2-3 and V is TRBV28; 15 positions agree with TRBD2. Material: blood, either unsorted or a sorted T cell fraction (not recorded which). The CDR3 protein is CASSLPGLAGGGDTQYF. DNA of the CDR3: TGTGCCAGCAGTCTGCCGGGACTAGCGGGGGGAGGGGATACGCAGTATTTT.